This T cell receptor (beta chain) came from a study of CD8 T cells in Susac syndrome (dated by TCRdb to between 2017 and 2020). At the level of the whole study: Whether CD8+ T cell activation and differentiation in Susac syndrome was antigen driven was tested using repertoire sequencing. The study compared CD8+ T cell repertoire clonality among around 11 healthy donors, 14 Susac syndrome patients and about 16 multiple sclerosis patients. The paper as a whole reports these results and caveats: The number of individuals in the TCR sequencing and HLA analysis was acknowledged as relatively small.

Points on this clonotype: The antigen this receptor binds is unknown. Per-base qualities were not stored, and no clone one base away is much larger.

The germline V gene supplies CDR1 SGHRS and CDR2 YFSETQ. The CDR3 covers 15 residues, taking in both the cysteine and the phenylalanine. The kept DNA is CDR3 alone, 45 bases in frame from the first base. The trim is 7 bases for V and 0 bases for J, with a gap of 16 bases between the germline ends. RNA was extracted with the RNeasy kit and about 0.5 to 1 ug was reverse transcribed using random hexamers. The immunoSEQ multiplex PCR assay, which covers 54 Vbeta and 13 Jbeta segments, was used to amplify TCR beta CDR3 regions. To correct PCR amplification bias, a synthetic template baseline was used for both primer optimization and computational correction. The paper's processing steps were these. Only productive sequences were kept, with reads annotated to V, D and J genes according to IMGT and analyzed in immunoSEQ Analyzer. Clonality was computed as one minus Shannon entropy normalized by log2 of the number of productive unique sequences. For each patient and control, public and private clones were evaluated within the 100 most prevalent clones. Clones were defined as Susac-specific if absent from the healthy and MS cohorts, from around 1,000 published viral clones and from other ImmuneACCESS disease sequences. TCRdb took the public reads, trimmed them with fastp at Q25, ran MiXCR for clone calling and kept in-frame beta chains. All rows with the same CDR3 protein become a single entry with the most common DNA and genes. V and J calls and clone size were set by TCRdb, not the authors. This sample gives 80,000 to 90,000 distinct CDR3 sequences in total; 85% to 95% of them show up just once. 0.25% to 0.4% of the sample belongs to the ten largest clones.

Peripheral blood CD8+ and CD4+ T cells from healthy donors, Susac syndrome patients and multiple sclerosis patients were profiled by high-throughput TCR beta sequencing. The healthy donors served as controls matched for age and sex. Bulk CD8+ and CD4+ T cells were purified by magnetic negative isolation, while CD8+ TEMRA cells were enriched using FACS. Blood was drawn into EDTA tubes, processed within 24 hours, and PBMCs were isolated by density gradient centrifugation. PBMCs intended for TCR sequencing were cryopreserved in liquid nitrogen and thawed later in a water bath at 37 degrees C. The sorted or isolated CD4+, CD8+ and CD8+ TEMRA cells had a purity of 90% or higher.

The sequence links TRBV5-1 to TRBJ1-2, with the D gene not clear enough to name. The TCR comes from a human donor in good health. What was sequenced was CD8+ T cells from PBMCs. CDR3 sequence: CASRQPAPTNYGYTF. The nucleotide sequence is TGCGCCAGCCGCCAGCCGGCCCCGACTAACTATGGCTACACCTTC.